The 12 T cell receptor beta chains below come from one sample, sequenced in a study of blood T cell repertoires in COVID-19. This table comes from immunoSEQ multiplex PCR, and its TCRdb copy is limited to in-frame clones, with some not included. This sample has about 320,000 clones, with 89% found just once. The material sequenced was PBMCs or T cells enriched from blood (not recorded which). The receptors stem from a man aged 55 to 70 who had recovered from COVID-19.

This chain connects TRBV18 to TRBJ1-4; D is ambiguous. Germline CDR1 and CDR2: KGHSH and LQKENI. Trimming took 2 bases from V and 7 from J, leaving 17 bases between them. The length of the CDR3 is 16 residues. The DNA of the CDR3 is TGTGCCAGCTCACCAAATTCTTGGGAGATTACTGAAAAACTGTTTTTT. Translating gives CASSPNSWEITEKLFF.

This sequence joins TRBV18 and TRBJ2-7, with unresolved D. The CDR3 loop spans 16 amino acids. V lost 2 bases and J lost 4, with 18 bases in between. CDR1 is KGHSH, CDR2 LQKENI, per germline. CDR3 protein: CASSPRITAFKYEQYF. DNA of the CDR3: TGTGCCAGCTCACCAAGGATAACAGCATTCAAGTACGAGCAGTACTTC.

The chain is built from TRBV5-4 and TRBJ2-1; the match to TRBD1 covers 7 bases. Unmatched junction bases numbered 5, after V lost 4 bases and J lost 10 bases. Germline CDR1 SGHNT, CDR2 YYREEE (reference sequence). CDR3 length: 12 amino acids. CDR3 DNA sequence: TGTGCCAGCAGCCGGACAGGTTACGAGCAGTTCTTC. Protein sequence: CASSRTGYEQFF.

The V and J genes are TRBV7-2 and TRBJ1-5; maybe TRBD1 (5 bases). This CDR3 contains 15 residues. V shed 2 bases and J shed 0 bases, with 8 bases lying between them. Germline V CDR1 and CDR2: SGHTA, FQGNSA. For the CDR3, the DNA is TGTGCCAGCAGCTTAAGGGGCCTTAGCAATCAGCCCCAGCATTTT. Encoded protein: CASSLRGLSNQPQHF.

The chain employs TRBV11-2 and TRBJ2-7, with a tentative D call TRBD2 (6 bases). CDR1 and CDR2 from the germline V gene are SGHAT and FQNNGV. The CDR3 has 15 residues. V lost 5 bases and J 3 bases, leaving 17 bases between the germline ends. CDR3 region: CASSPGGGSYYEQYF. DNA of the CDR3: TGTGCCAGCAGCCCCGGGGGAGGATCTTACTACGAGCAGTACTTC.

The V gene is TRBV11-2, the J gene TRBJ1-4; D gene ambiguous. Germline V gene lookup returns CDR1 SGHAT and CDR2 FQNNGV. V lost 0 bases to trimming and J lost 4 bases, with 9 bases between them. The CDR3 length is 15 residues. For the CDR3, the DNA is TGTGCCAGCAGCTTAGAGGCCCAGAATAATGAAAAACTGTTTTTT. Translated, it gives CASSLEAQNNEKLFF. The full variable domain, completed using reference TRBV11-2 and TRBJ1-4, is EAGVAQSPRYKIIEKRQSVAFWCNPISGHATLYWYQQILGQGPKLLIQFQNNGVVDDSQLPKDRFSAERLKGVDSTLKIQPAKLEDSAVYLCASSLEAQNNEKLFFGSGTQLSVL.

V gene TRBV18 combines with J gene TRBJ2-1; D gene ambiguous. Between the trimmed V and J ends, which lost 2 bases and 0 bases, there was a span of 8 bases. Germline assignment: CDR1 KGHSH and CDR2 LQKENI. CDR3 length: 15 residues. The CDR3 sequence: CASSPSTSSYNEQFF. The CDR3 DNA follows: TGTGCCAGCTCACCAAGTACGAGCTCCTACAATGAGCAGTTCTTC.

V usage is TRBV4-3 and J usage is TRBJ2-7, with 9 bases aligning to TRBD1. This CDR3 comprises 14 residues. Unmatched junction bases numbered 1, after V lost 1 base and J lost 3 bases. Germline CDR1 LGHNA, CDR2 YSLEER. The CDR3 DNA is TGCGCCAGCAGCCAAGGACAGGGGGACTACGAGCAGTACTTC. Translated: CASSQGQGDYEQYF.

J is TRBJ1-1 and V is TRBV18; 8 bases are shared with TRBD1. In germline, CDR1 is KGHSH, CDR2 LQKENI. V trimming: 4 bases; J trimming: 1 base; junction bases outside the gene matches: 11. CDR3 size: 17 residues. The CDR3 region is CASSLTGTGRRNTEAFF. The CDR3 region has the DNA TGTGCCAGCTCACTAACCGGGACAGGAAGGAGGAACACTGAAGCTTTCTTT. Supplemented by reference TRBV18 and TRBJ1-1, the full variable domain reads NAGVMQNPRHLVRRRGQEARLRCSPMKGHSHVYWYRQLPEEGLKFMVYLQKENIIDESGMPKERFSAEFPKEGPSILRIQQVVRGDSAAYFCASSLTGTGRRNTEAFFGQGTRLTVV.

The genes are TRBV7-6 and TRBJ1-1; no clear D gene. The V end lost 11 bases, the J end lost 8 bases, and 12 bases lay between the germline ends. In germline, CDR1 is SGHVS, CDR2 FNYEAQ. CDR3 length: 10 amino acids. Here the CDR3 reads CALRLGEAFF. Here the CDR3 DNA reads TGTGCCCTTCGTTTGGGCGAAGCTTTCTTT.

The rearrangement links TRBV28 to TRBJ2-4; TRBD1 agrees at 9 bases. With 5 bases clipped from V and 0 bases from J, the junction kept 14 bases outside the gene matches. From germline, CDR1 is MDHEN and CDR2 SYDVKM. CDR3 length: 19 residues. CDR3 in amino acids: CASSPLGTGWITAKNIQYF. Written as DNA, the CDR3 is TGTGCCAGCAGTCCTCTCGGGACAGGGTGGATAACAGCCAAAAACATTCAGTACTTC.

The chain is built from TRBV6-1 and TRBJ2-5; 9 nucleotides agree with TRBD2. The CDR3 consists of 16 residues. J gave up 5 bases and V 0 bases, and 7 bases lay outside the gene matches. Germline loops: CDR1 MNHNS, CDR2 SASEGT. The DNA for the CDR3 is TGTGCCAGCAGTGAAGCTTGGCTAGCGGGAACGGAGACCCAGTACTTC. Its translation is CASSEAWLAGTETQYF.